This TCR beta chain comes out of a study of blood T cell repertoires in COVID-19. About the study: Acute and convalescent COVID-19 specimens originated in the United States, Italy and Spain. PBMCs, B-cell-depleted T cells, or T cells provided the cDNA or gDNA that made up the material.

This CDR3 has 15 amino acids. Trimming stripped 3 bases from V and 5 bases from J, with 19 bases between. Germline V lookup: CDR1 SQVTM, CDR2 ANQGSEA. Original analysis: Reference gene primer amplification in the assay estimated nucleated cell counts. The data were produced by immunoSEQ multiplex PCR, yet TCRdb's version contains in-frame clones alone and is incomplete. D and trimming were read from the DNA, whereas the V and J calls and clone size are those reported in that table. In the table there are 200,000 to 300,000 clones, roughly 80% of which are singletons. The rearrangement links TRBV29-1 to TRBJ1-2; no reliable D call. The sequenced sample consisted of peripheral blood. The source is a woman under 30 with acute or convalescent COVID-19. CDR3 residues: CSVEVIDGVTYGYTF. CDR3 nucleotides: TGCAGCGTTGAGGTGATTGATGGAGTAACGTATGGCTACACCTTC.